This T cell receptor beta chain was identified in a study of identical twins. Study-wide results and limits: In cord blood, abundant beta clonotypes had fewer insertions; memory showed no trend. Partly confounded zero-insertion analyses could result from invariant MAIT and iNKT cells.

All donors were healthy, and all were Caucasian. TCRdb re-called the 5' RACE reads through MiXCR, storing one row per CDR3 protein. The sample shows around 250,000 distinct CDR3 sequences, about 7% of them seen only once. This clonotype was recorded at least ten times. The antigen remains undetermined. V lost 5 bases and J lost 5; bases outside the gene matches: 9. CDR1 and CDR2 (germline): SEHNR, FQNEAQ (reference sequence). CDR3 size: 15 residues. This sample was shared with a second study, whose subject was yellow fever vaccine responses in identical twins.

This clonotype was sampled from a woman younger than 30 in good health. The rearrangement joins TRBV7-9 to TRBJ2-5; the match to TRBD1 covers 9 bases. The sample comprised memory (CD45RO+) T cells sorted from blood. The CDR3 spells CASSVGDRVVETQYF. The CDR3 nucleotides are TGTGCCAGCAGCGTTGGGGACAGGGTGGTGGAGACCCAGTACTTC.